In this sample, the clone carrying this T cell receptor (beta chain) turned up once. The method was immunoSEQ multiplex PCR; TCRdb's version includes in-frame clones alone and lacks a portion of them. Altogether about 80,000 clones are present, just over 90% being singletons, with the ten largest covering about 2.8%. This sample was taken from a study of T cell changes during pregnancy in multiple sclerosis. With V trimmed by 4 bases and J by 2 bases, 6 bases remained unmatched. Germline V gene lookup returns CDR1 KGHSH and CDR2 LQKENI. The length of the CDR3 is 15 residues. The chain employs TRBV18 and TRBJ2-7, with TRBD1 matching 9 bases. Sequencing used peripheral blood, obtained before pregnancy. The receptor comes from a female donor with multiple sclerosis, enrolled in a pregnancy study. CDR3 in amino acids: CASSLSGQGTYEQYF. CDR3 DNA: TGTGCCAGCTCACTCTCGGGACAGGGCACCTACGAGCAGTACTTC.